The following is a T cell receptor beta chain sequence with its context. This CDR3 contains 13 residues. J lost 3 bases, V lost 3 bases, and 0 bases had no gene match. Germline values: CDR1 KGHSH, CDR2 LQKENI. The data were obtained in a study of technical replicates of blood from a few donors. The data were produced by immunoSEQ multiplex PCR, yet TCRdb's version contains in-frame clones alone and is incomplete. The top ten hold around 0.25% of the sample, which has over 85,000 clones, around 94% seen once. The sequence was obtained from a human donor in good health. Input material: T cells isolated from PBMCs. This chain joins TRBV18 and TRBJ2-7, with TRBD2 matching over 9 bases. The CDR3 bases are TGTGCCAGCTCACCTAGCGGGAGCTACGAGCAGTACTTC. Translation: CASSPSGSYEQYF.